The 5 T cell receptor beta chains below come from one sample, sequenced in a study of long-term antiretroviral therapy in people with HIV. Assay version v3.0 of immunoSEQ was used, and it was run at survey level. Data came from immunoSEQ multiplex PCR; TCRdb stores just in-frame clones and leaves some out. The profile shows around 28,000 clones, approximately 86% of them singletons. The sample was unsorted PBMCs, taken 0.8 years after starting antiretroviral therapy. These receptors were taken from a woman younger than 45 with HIV.

V gene TRBV11-2 combines with J gene TRBJ1-1; a weak D match, TRBD1 (6 bases). CDR3 length equals 15 residues. The germline V and J ends were trimmed by 5 bases and 4 bases, with 17 bases remaining between them. CDR1 is SGHAT and CDR2 is FQNNGV in the germline V gene. The CDR3 loop is CASSPTGGRITEAFF. The DNA for the CDR3 is TGTGCCAGCAGCCCCACCGGGGGCCGTATCACTGAAGCTTTCTTT. The complete variable domain, with remaining parts taken from reference TRBV11-2 and TRBJ1-1, reads EAGVAQSPRYKIIEKRQSVAFWCNPISGHATLYWYQQILGQGPKLLIQFQNNGVVDDSQLPKDRFSAERLKGVDSTLKIQPAKLEDSAVYLCASSPTGGRITEAFFGQGTRLTVV.

The chain carries TRBV30 and TRBJ2-1; D unclear. Germline CDR1 GTSNPN, CDR2 SVGIG (reference sequence). V shed 2 bases and J shed 0 bases, with 8 bases lying between them. The CDR3 sequence is 14 residues long. CDR3: CAWSFLSSYNEQFF. In DNA, the CDR3 is TGTGCCTGGAGTTTCCTCAGCTCCTACAATGAGCAGTTCTTC. The full variable domain, in which reference TRBV30 and TRBJ2-1 provide the parts outside the CDR3, is SQTIHQWPATLVQPVGSPLSLECTVEGTSNPNLYWYRQAAGRGLQLLFYSVGIGQISSEVPQNLSASRPQDRQFILSSKKLLLSDSGFYLCAWSFLSSYNEQFFGPGTRLTVL.

V is TRBV6-5 and J is TRBJ1-1, with TRBD1 identical over 9 bases. CDR1 MNHEY and CDR2 SVGAGI come from the germline V gene. Losses at the gene ends were 6 bases for V and 7 bases for J; bases not matched to a gene: 6. The CDR3 has 13 amino acids. For the CDR3, the DNA is TGTGCCAGCAGCCTACAGGGGGCGATTGAAGCTTTCTTT. As protein: CASSLQGAIEAFF.

The DNA for the CDR3 is TGTGCCAGCAGCCTACTCACAGGGAAGGAGACCCAGTACTTC. Translating gives CASSLLTGKETQYF. The chain combines TRBV11-2 with TRBJ2-5; D perhaps matches TRBD1 (6 bases). The CDR3 totals 14 residues. The V gene's germline CDR1 is SGHAT and CDR2 FQNNGV. The germline V and J ends were trimmed by 5 bases and 5 bases, with 15 bases remaining between them.

The chain recombines TRBV5-1 with TRBJ2-2, with TRBD2 matching 11 bases. The CDR3 sequence is 16 residues long. V was clipped by 4 bases and J by 6 bases; unmatched bases: 8. CDR1 is SGHRS, CDR2 YFSETQ, per germline. This chain's CDR3 is CASSPEGTSGSGELFF. The CDR3 DNA reads TGCGCCAGCAGCCCGGAAGGGACTAGCGGTTCCGGGGAGCTGTTTTTT.